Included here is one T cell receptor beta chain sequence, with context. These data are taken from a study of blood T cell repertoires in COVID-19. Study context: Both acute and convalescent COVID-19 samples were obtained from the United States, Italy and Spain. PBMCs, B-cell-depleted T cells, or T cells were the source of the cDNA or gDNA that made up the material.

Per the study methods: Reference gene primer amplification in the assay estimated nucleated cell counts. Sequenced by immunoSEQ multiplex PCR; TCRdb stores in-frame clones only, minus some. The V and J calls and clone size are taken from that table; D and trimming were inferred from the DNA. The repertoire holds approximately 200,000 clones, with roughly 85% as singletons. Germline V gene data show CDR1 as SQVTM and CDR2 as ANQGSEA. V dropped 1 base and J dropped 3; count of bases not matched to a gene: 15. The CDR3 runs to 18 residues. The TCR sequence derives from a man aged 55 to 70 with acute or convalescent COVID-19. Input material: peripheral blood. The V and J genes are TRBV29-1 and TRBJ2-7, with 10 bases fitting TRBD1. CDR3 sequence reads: CSVEVMTGGHPGLYEQYF. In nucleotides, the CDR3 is TGCAGCGTTGAAGTTATGACAGGGGGCCATCCGGGGCTCTACGAGCAGTACTTC.